Listed here are 2 T cell receptor beta chains from one sample, sequenced in a study of siplizumab effects on memory and regulatory T cells (dated by TCRdb to about 2019). The library was built by means of the immunoSEQ multiplex PCR assay. In its TCRdb copy, this immuneACCESS table keeps in-frame sequences only and misses some clones. Where compared with another copy, unresolved V genes explain less than half of these, and the others have no known cause. This sample holds about 120,000 clones; approximately 94% were observed only once. The top ten constitute 1.5% to 2% of the sample. The sequenced sample was non-Treg CD4+ T cells sorted from blood. Taken with the paper, the label for cell subset or site translates to: FACS-sorted unstimulated CD4+ non-regulatory T cells. These receptors all come from a human donor in good health.

The chain combines TRBV7-9 with TRBJ2-1; no clear D gene. Between the trimmed V and J ends, which lost 4 bases and 7 bases, there was a span of 8 bases. The CDR3 spans 12 residues. The germline V gene encodes CDR1 SEHNR and CDR2 FQNEAQ (reference sequence). CDR3 in DNA: TGTGCCAGCAGCTCCCGACTGAATGAGCAGTTCTTC. It is translated as CASSSRLNEQFF.

A word on this clone: The sample has other DNA sequences that encode this CDR3 too. The chain has TRBV11-2 and TRBJ1-1, with D possibly TRBD1 on 6 matching bases. Germline CDR1 and CDR2: SGHAT and FQNNGV. Trimming took off 4 bases at V and 1 base at J, with 7 bases between the two ends. The CDR3 is made up of 13 amino acids. The CDR3 is CASSSDRNTEAFF. In nucleotides, the CDR3 is TGTGCCAGCAGCTCGGACAGGAACACTGAAGCTTTCTTT.